Below are 21 T cell receptor beta chains sequenced from a single sample in a study of T cell responses to AZD1222 COVID-19 vaccine. Profiling relied on immunoSEQ multiplex PCR, and the TCRdb table lists in-frame clones only, not all of them. The table shows roughly 160,000 clones, with roughly 92% occurring only once. The sequenced sample was peripheral blood, obtained on day 0 of AZD1222 vaccination. The receptor set was obtained from an adult in good health.

The V gene is TRBV6-1, the J gene TRBJ2-7, with 8 bases identical to TRBD1. The CDR3 spans 15 residues. Germline loops: CDR1 MNHNS, CDR2 SASEGT. J was trimmed by 5 bases and V by 3 bases; bases with no gene match: 9. The CDR3: CASSDRGLARDEQYF. Here the CDR3 DNA reads TGTGCCAGCAGTGACAGGGGGCTGGCGCGGGACGAGCAGTACTTC.

Written as DNA, the CDR3 is TGTGCCTGGAGTACAGGGGTGAACACCGGGGAGCTGTTTTTT. Residues: CAWSTGVNTGELFF. The J gene is TRBJ2-2, the V gene TRBV30; TRBD1 matches 7 bases. This CDR3 is built from 14 residues. Germline V CDR1 and CDR2: GTSNPN, SVGIG (reference sequence). V lost 2 bases, J lost 1 base, and 1 base stayed unmatched.

Here the CDR3 DNA reads TGTGCCAGCAGAGTCCGAGCGGGAGCCTACAATGAGCAGTTCTTC. As protein: CASRVRAGAYNEQFF. The V call is TRBV6-5, the J call TRBJ2-1, with TRBD2 identical over 8 bases. This CDR3 contains 15 residues. Trimming removed 6 bases from V and 2 bases from J; junction bases left unmatched: 6. Germline values: CDR1 MNHEY, CDR2 SVGAGI.

The chain is built from TRBV19 and TRBJ1-3; D remains ambiguous. Germline V lookup: CDR1 LNHDA, CDR2 SQIVND (reference sequence). The CDR3 covers 15 residues. With 4 bases removed from V and 0 bases from J, the gap between germline ends came to 10 bases. CDR3 residues: CASSTYLSSGNTIYF. The CDR3 DNA follows: TGTGCCAGTAGTACGTACCTGAGCTCTGGAAACACCATATATTTT.

The V call is TRBV11-2, the J call TRBJ2-2; D not resolved. This CDR3 is built from 15 residues. Germline values: CDR1 SGHAT, CDR2 FQNNGV. The V and J ends lost 1 base and 6 bases respectively, with 12 bases between them. The CDR3, as DNA: TGTGCCAGCAGCTTAGGGGGAATAAGGTCCGGGGAGCTGTTTTTT. This translates into CASSLGGIRSGELFF.

The chain recombines TRBV5-4 with TRBJ2-1; the D is unclear. Germline lookup yields CDR1 SGHNT and CDR2 YYREEE (reference sequence). Trimming removed 4 bases from V and 3 bases from J, with 8 bases in between. The CDR3 has 13 amino acids. The CDR3 spells CASSVPIYNEQFF. The CDR3 DNA reads TGTGCCAGCAGCGTGCCGATCTACAATGAGCAGTTCTTC. Together with reference TRBV5-4 and TRBJ2-1, the CDR3 gives the full variable domain: ETGVTQSPTHLIKTRGQQVTLRCSSQSGHNTVSWYQQALGQGPQFIFQYYREEENGRGNFPPRFSGLQFPNYSSELNVNALELDDSALYLCASSVPIYNEQFFGPGTRLTVL.

The chain recombines TRBV10-1 with TRBJ1-2, with D maybe TRBD1 (5 bases). CDR3 length: 14 residues. The V and J ends lost 5 bases and 2 bases respectively, with 12 bases between them. Germline V gives CDR1 WNHNN, CDR2 SYGVQD (reference sequence). In DNA form, the CDR3 reads TGCGCCAGCAGTCCCTCGGGGACCAACTATGGCTACACCTTC. Translating it yields CASSPSGTNYGYTF.

The gene calls are TRBV14 and TRBJ1-1; D may be TRBD1 (5 bases). CDR1 is SGHDN, CDR2 FVKESK, per germline. Trimming shortened V by 4 bases and J by 1 base, and 10 bases separated the two germline ends. The CDR3 length is 14 residues. CDR3 in DNA: TGTGCCAGCAGCCTCAGACAGAAGAACACTGAAGCTTTCTTT. Translated, it gives CASSLRQKNTEAFF.

This sequence joins TRBV6-2 or TRBV6-3 and TRBJ2-5; 12 bases align to TRBD2. The CDR3 has 17 amino acids. Germline V lookup: CDR1 MNHEY, CDR2 SVGEGT. V trimming: 6 bases; J trimming: 5 bases; junction bases outside the gene matches: 13. The DNA for the CDR3 is TGTGCCAGCAGCGGACTAGCGGGGCCTGCCATAGGCGAGACCCAGTACTTC. As protein: CASSGLAGPAIGETQYF.

V and J are TRBV5-6 and TRBJ1-1, with 7 nucleotides matching TRBD1. V gave up 4 bases and J gave up 0 bases; unmatched junction bases: 6. The CDR3 is made up of 15 amino acids. Germline V gene sequence: CDR1 SGHDT, CDR2 YYEEEE. The DNA for the CDR3 is TGTGCCAGCAGCCTGACGGGACAGATGAACACTGAAGCTTTCTTT. This gives the protein CASSLTGQMNTEAFF.

The chain carries TRBV5-1 and TRBJ2-1; TRBD1 might be the D (5 bases). Germline lookup yields CDR1 SGHRS and CDR2 YFSETQ. The CDR3 covers 15 residues. Trimming pared 0 bases from V and 4 bases from J, leaving 11 bases between. The CDR3 DNA sequence: TGCGCCAGCAGCTTGGAAGGACAAGATTACAATGAGCAGTTCTTC. Protein product: CASSLEGQDYNEQFF.

The chain links TRBV7-9 to TRBJ1-1; no clear D. V dropped 8 bases and J dropped 0 bases, with 10 bases sitting between them. This CDR3 contains 13 residues. Germline values: CDR1 SEHNR, CDR2 FQNEAQ (reference sequence). Written as DNA, the CDR3 is TGTGCCAGCTCGAACGGGATGAACACTGAAGCTTTCTTT. Translating it yields CASSNGMNTEAFF.

The chain uses TRBV7-8 and TRBJ2-7; a weak D match, TRBD1 (6 bases). CDR3 length equals 16 residues. V lost 6 bases and J 2 bases, leaving 20 bases between the germline ends. Per the germline V gene, CDR1 is SGHVS and CDR2 is FQNEAQ. CDR3 region: CASSLRTGFGPYEQYF. The CDR3 DNA reads TGTGCCAGCAGTTTACGAACAGGGTTTGGGCCCTACGAGCAGTACTTC.

The chain links TRBV14 to TRBJ1-5, with 7 nucleotides matching TRBD1. The CDR3 totals 14 residues. Unmatched junction bases numbered 3, after V lost 1 base and J lost 6 bases. The germline gives CDR1 SGHDN, CDR2 FVKESK. For the CDR3, the DNA is TGTGCCAGCAGCCAAGGGGCAGGGGGTCAGCCCCAGCATTTT. This translates into CASSQGAGGQPQHF.

V usage is TRBV5-1 and J usage is TRBJ2-7, with unresolved D. The CDR3 has 15 residues. CDR1 SGHRS and CDR2 YFSETQ come from the germline V gene. Trimming removed 3 bases at V and 3 bases at J, with 16 bases between. The CDR3 loop is CASSSQFSGFYEQYF. The CDR3 bases are TGCGCCAGCAGCTCACAGTTTTCGGGTTTCTACGAGCAGTACTTC.

This clone was seen a handful of times. Other DNA sequences in the same sample also yield this CDR3. This chain links TRBV30 with TRBJ1-5; D is unresolved. Germline V gene data show CDR1 as GTSNPN and CDR2 as SVGIG (reference sequence). Trimming cost V 0 bases and J 0 bases, with 3 bases left between them. The CDR3 runs 13 residues. The CDR3 sequence: CAWSVGSNQPQHF. For the CDR3, the DNA is TGTGCCTGGAGTGTCGGTAGCAATCAGCCCCAGCATTTT. Based on the CDR3 plus reference TRBV30 and TRBJ1-5, the full variable domain is SQTIHQWPATLVQPVGSPLSLECTVEGTSNPNLYWYRQAAGRGLQLLFYSVGIGQISSEVPQNLSASRPQDRQFILSSKKLLLSDSGFYLCAWSVGSNQPQHFGDGTRLSIL.

This clone was seen once. The genes are TRBV7-9 and TRBJ2-7, with a weak D call TRBD1 (5 bases). The length of the CDR3 is 13 residues. The germline V gene has CDR1 SEHNR and CDR2 FQNEAQ (reference sequence). Trimming cost V 3 bases and J 3 bases, with 9 bases left between them. CDR3 protein: CASSFGQGYEQYF. In nucleotides, the CDR3 is TGTGCCAGCAGCTTCGGGCAGGGCTACGAGCAGTACTTC.

The CDR3 here is CAWNPYNSYEQYF. The CDR3 DNA reads as TGTGCCTGGAACCCCTACAACTCCTACGAGCAGTACTTC. The rearrangement joins TRBV30 to TRBJ2-7; D unclear. V was cut by 4 bases and J by 0 bases, with 10 bases left in between. This CDR3 has 13 residues. The germline CDR1 and CDR2 sequences are GTSNPN and SVGIG (reference sequence).

This clone has only one observation. This sequence joins TRBV5-4 and TRBJ1-3; TRBD1 aligns across 8 bases. Germline trimming cut 4 bases from V and 1 base from J; bases unmatched to any gene: 4. The CDR3 runs 15 residues. The V gene's germline CDR1 is SGHNT and CDR2 YYREEE (reference sequence). The CDR3 nucleotides are TGTGCCAGCAGCCAACGACAGGGGTCTGGAAACACCATATATTTT. It is translated as CASSQRQGSGNTIYF.

This sequence joins TRBV6-5 and TRBJ2-2, with a weak D call TRBD1 (6 bases). CDR3 length: 15 residues. Trimming removed 6 bases from V and 7 bases from J, with 18 bases in between. The V gene's germline CDR1 is MNHEY and CDR2 SVGAGI. The CDR3 loop reads CASSWTENRVGELFF. The CDR3 DNA reads TGTGCCAGCAGCTGGACAGAGAACAGGGTCGGGGAGCTGTTTTTT.

The chain carries TRBV5-1 and TRBJ1-4; D is uncertain. The length of the CDR3 is 14 residues. Deletions cut 4 bases from V and 2 bases from J, with 9 bases between. Germline loops: CDR1 SGHRS, CDR2 YFSETQ. CDR3 sequence reads: CASSDTATNEKLFF. CDR3 in DNA: TGCGCCAGCAGCGATACAGCTACTAATGAAAAACTGTTTTTT.